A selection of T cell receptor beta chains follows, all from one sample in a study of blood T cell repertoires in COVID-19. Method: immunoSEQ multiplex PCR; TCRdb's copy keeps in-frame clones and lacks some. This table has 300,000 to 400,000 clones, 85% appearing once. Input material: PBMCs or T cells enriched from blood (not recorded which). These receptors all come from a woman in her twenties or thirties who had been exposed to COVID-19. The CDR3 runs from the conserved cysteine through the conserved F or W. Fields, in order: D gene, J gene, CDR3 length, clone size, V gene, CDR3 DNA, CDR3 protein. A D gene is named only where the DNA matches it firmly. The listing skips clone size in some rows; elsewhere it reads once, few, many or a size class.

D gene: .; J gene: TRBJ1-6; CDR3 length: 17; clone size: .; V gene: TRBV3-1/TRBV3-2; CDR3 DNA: TGTGCCAGCAGCCAAGGAGGCGGGATCGGCTATAATTCACCCCTCCACTTT; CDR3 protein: CASSQGGGIGYNSPLHF
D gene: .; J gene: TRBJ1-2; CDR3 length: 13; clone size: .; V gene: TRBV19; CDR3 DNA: TGTGCCAGTAGTCGTGACAGGAGCTATGGCTACACCTTC; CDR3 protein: CASSRDRSYGYTF
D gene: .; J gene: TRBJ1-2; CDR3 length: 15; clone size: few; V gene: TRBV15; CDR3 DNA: TGTGCCACCAGCAGAGATAATTCGGTGAGCTATGGCTACACCTTC; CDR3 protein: CATSRDNSVSYGYTF
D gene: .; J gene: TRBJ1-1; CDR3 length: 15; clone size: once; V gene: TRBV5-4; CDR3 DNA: TGTGCCAGCAGCTTGATGACCGGGATGGGGACTGAAGCTTTCTTT; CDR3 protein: CASSLMTGMGTEAFF
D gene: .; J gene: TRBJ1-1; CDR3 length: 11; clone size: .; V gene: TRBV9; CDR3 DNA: TGTGCCAGCAGCGGAGACACTGAAGCTTTCTTT; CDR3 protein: CASSGDTEAFF
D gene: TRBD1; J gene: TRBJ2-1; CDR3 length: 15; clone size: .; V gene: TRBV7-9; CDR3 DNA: TGTGCCAGCAGCCCCCAGGGACAGGTCTACAATGAGCAGTTCTTC; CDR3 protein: CASSPQGQVYNEQFF
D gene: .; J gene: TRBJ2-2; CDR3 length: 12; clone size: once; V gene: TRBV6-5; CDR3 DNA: TGTGCCAGCACCCCATCCACCGGGGAGCTGTTTTTT; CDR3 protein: CASTPSTGELFF
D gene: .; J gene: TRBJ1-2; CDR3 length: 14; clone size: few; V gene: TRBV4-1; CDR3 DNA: TGCGCCAGCAGCCGACGGGGGACCGGCTATGGCTACACCTTC; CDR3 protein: CASSRRGTGYGYTF
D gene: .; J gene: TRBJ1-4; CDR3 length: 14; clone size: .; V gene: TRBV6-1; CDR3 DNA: TGTGCCAGCAGTGAATCGGGGGGGCAAGAAAAACTGTTTTTT; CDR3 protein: CASSESGGQEKLFF
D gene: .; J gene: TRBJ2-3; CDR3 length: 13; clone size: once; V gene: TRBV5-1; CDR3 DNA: TGCGCCAGCAGCGACCCGGACTTGGGAACTCAGTATTTT; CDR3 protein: CASSDPDLGTQYF
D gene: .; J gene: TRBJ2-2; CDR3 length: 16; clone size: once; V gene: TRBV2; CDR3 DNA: TGTGCCAGCAGACGGAACTACCGGCAGAACACCGGGGAGCTGTTTTTT; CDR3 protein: CASRRNYRQNTGELFF
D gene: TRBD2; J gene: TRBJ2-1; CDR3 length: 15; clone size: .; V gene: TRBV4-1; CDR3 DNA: TGCGCCAGCAGCCAGGGACTAGCGGCCTACAATGAGCAGTTCTTC; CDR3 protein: CASSQGLAAYNEQFF
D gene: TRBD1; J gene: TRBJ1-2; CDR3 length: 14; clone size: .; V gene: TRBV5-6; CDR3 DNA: TGTGCCAGCAGCCGACGGGACAGGGGGAAGGGCTACACCTTC; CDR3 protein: CASSRRDRGKGYTF
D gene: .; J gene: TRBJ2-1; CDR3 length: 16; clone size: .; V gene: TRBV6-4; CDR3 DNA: TGTGCCAGCAGTGACTCTGTGTCGGTTCTCTACAATGAGCAGTTCTTC; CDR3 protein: CASSDSVSVLYNEQFF